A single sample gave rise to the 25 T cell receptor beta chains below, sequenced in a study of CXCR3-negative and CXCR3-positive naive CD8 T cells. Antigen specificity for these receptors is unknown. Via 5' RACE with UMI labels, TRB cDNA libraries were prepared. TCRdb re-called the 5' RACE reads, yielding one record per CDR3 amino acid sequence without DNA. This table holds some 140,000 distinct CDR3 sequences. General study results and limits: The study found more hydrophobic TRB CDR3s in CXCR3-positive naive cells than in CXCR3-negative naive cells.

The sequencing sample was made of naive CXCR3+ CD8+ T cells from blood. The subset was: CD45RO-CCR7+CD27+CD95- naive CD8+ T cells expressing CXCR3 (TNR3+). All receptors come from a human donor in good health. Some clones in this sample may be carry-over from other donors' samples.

The chain's CDR3 is CASSSGQLNTEAFF. The chain joins TRBV7-1 to TRBJ1-1; TCRdb reports TRBD1, a call that lacks DNA to check it against. TRBV7-1 is annotated as an ORF whose role is uncertain. The CDR3 totals 14 residues.

CDR3 sequence: CASSQGYGTPRGDTQYF. V gene TRBV4-1 combines with J gene TRBJ2-3; lacking DNA, the TRBD1 call made by TCRdb goes unchecked. The CDR3 is 17 amino acids. Germline-derived CDR1 and CDR2 are MGHRA and YSYEKL.

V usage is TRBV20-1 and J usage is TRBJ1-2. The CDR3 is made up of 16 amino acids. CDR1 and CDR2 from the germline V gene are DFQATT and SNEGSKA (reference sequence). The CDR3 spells CSARDEPAGINYGYTF.

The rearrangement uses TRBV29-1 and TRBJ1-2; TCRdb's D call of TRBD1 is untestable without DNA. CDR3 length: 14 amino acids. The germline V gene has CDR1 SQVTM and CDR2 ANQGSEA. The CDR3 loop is CSVDGQDSLYGYTF.

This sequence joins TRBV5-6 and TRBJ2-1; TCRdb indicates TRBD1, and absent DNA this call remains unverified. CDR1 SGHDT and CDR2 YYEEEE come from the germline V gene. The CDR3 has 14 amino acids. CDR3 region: CASESGTGVNEQFF.

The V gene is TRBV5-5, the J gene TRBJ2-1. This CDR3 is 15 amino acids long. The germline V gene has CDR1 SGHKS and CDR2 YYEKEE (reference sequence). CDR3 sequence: CASSGGWSDYNEQFF.

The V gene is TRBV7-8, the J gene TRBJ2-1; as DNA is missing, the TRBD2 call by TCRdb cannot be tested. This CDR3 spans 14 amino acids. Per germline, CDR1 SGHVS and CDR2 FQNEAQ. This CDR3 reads CASSRGGANNEQFF.

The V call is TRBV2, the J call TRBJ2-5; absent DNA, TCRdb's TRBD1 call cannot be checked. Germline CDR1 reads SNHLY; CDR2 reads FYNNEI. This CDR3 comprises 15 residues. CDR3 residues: CASSEGTGLQETQYF.

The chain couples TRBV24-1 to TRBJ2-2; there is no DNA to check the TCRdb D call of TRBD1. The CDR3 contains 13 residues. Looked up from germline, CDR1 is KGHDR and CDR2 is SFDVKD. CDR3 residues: CATSDPGSGELFF.

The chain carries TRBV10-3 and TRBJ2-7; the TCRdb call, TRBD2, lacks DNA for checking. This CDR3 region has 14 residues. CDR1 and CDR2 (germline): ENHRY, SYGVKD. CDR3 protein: CAIKGGTSGDEQYF.

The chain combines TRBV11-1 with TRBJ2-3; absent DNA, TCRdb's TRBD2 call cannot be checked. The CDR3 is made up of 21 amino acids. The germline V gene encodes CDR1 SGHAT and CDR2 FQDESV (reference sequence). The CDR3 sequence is CASSQRLGTSGGAVLTDTQYF.

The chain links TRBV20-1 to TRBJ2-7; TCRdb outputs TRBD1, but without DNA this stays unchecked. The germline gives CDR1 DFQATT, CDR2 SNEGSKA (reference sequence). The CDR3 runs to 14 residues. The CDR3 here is CSAGTGEAHYEQYF.

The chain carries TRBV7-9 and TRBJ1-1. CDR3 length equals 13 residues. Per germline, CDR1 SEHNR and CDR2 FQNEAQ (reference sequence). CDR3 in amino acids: CASSYGQNTEAFF. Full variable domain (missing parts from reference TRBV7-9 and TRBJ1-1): DTGVSQNPRHKITKRGQNVTFRCDPISEHNRLYWYRQTLGQGPEFLTYFQNEAQLEKSRLLSDRFSAERPKGSFSTLEIQRTEQGDSAMYLCASSYGQNTEAFFGQGTRLTVV.

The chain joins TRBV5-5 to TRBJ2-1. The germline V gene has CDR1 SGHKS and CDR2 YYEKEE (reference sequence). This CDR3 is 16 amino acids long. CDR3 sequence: CASSLVAFSSYNEQFF.

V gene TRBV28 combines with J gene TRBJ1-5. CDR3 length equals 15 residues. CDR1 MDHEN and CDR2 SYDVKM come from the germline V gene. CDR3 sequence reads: CASRVRDVDNQPQHF.

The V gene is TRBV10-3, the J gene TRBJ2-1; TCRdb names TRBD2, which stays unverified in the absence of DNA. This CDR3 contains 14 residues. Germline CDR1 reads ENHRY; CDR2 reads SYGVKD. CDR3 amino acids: CAISSGLGYNEQFF.

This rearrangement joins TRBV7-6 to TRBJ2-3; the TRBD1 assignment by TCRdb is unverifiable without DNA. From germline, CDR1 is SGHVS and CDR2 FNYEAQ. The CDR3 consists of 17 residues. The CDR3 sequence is CASSFSGTGANGDTQYF. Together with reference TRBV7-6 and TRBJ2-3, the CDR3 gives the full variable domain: GAGVSQSPRYKVTKRGQDVALRCDPISGHVSLYWYRQALGQGPEFLTYFNYEAQQDKSGLPNDRFSAERPEGSISTLTIQRTEQRDSAMYRCASSFSGTGANGDTQYFGPGTRLTVL.

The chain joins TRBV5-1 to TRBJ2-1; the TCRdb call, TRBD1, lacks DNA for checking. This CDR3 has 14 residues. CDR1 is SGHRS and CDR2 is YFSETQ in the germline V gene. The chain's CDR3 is CASSLAGPNNEQFF.

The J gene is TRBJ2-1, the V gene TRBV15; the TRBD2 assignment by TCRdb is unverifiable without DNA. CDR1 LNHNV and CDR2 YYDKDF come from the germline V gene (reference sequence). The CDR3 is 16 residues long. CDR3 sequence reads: CATSRDIAGLYNEQFF. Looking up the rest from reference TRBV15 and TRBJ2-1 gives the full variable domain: DAMVIQNPRYQVTQFGKPVTLSCSQTLNHNVMYWYQQKSSQAPKLLFHYYDKDFNNEADTPDNFQSRRPNTSFCFLDIRSPGLGDTAMYLCATSRDIAGLYNEQFFGPGTRLTVL.

The CDR3 spells CASSSGTISTDTQYF. V gene TRBV5-1 combines with J gene TRBJ2-3; TCRdb names TRBD2, which stays unverified in the absence of DNA. The CDR3 has 15 residues. Germline V gene lookup returns CDR1 SGHRS and CDR2 YFSETQ.

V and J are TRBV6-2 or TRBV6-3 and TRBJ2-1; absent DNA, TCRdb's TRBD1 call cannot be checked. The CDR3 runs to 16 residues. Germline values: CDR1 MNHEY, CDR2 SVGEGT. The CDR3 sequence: CASSPQGHSSYNEQFF.

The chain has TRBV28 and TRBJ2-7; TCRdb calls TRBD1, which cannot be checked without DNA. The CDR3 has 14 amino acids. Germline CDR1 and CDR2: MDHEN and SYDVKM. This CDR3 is CASRRTGEIDEQYF.

CDR3 protein: CASSLGDQETQYF. V is TRBV7-9 and J is TRBJ2-5. CDR3 length: 13 residues. Germline CDR1 is SEHNR and CDR2 is FQNEAQ (reference sequence).

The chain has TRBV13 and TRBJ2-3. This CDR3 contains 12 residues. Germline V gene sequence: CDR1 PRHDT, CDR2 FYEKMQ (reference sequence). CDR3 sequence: CASSLRPDTQYF. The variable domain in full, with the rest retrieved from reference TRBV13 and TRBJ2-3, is AAGVIQSPRHLIKEKRETATLKCYPIPRHDTVYWYQQGPGQDPQFLISFYEKMQSDKGSIPDRFSAQQFSDYHSELNMSSLELGDSALYFCASSLRPDTQYFGPGTRLTVL.

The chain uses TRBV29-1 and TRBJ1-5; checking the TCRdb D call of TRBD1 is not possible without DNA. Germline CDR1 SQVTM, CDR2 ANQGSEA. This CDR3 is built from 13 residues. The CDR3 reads CSVWTGGNQPQHF.